Sequencing of this T cell receptor beta chain was carried out in a study of blood T cell repertoires in COVID-19. At the level of the study: From T cells, B-cell-depleted T cells, or PBMCs came the material, which was cDNA or gDNA.

The age range of participants was about 18 to 95 years, with residence in about two dozen US areas. Profiled with immunoSEQ multiplex PCR; TCRdb holds only in-frame clones, not every one. The data contain about 130,000 clones, around 80% of them seen just once; the ten biggest clones take up 5.5% to 7%. The sample consisted of PBMCs or T cells enriched from blood (not recorded which). The sequence was obtained from a woman aged 45-59 years who had recovered from COVID-19.

This CDR3 is CASSLNAQKETQYF. The CDR3 nucleotides read TGTGCCAGCAGCTTGAACGCCCAGAAAGAGACCCAGTACTTC. The rearrangement uses TRBV7-2 and TRBJ2-5; D gene unclear. Germline-derived CDR1 and CDR2 are SGHTA and FQGNSA. The length of the CDR3 is 14 residues. V gave up 3 bases and J gave up 3 bases, with 11 bases separating them.